What follows describes a single TCR beta chain. Its antigen is currently unknown. The source of the sample is a study of radiotherapy plus CTLA-4 blockade in lung cancer. Findings and caveats of the study: Reports state that early shifts in blood T cell clones, with interferon-beta, best predicted response.

Sequencing was performed with immunoSEQ multiplex PCR; in TCRdb, only in-frame clones are kept and a portion is missing. Here the sample spans about 76,000 clones, around 81% being singletons. In chemo-refractory metastatic non-small-cell lung cancer, patients got ipilimumab CTLA-4 blockade together with focal radiation. CDR1 and CDR2 from the germline V gene are SGHDT and YYEEEE. Trimming took 3 bases from V and 1 from J; bases not matched to a gene: 3. The CDR3 is 15 amino acids. The V and J genes are TRBV5-6 and TRBJ2-7, with TRBD2 matching over 11 bases. The sequences come from peripheral blood, collected from a patient treated with radiotherapy plus ipilimumab. The receptor's source is a human donor with non-small cell lung cancer whose response to radiotherapy plus ipilimumab could not be evaluated. Some clones in this sample may be carry-over from other donors' samples. CDR3 in DNA: TGTGCCAGCAGCTCTAGACTAGCGGGGTCCTACGAGCAGTACTTC. Its protein product is CASSSRLAGSYEQYF.